A selection of T cell receptor beta chains follows, all from one sample in a study of T cells after yellow fever vaccination. Using its own MiXCR run on the 5' RACE reads, TCRdb lists one record per CDR3 protein. The sample carries roughly 250,000 distinct CDR3 sequences, 10% to 15% recorded once. Specimen: CD4+ T cells sorted from PBMCs, collected 45 days after the yellow fever booster vaccination. The receptors were sampled from a man aged 25 to 40 who received the YFV17D yellow fever vaccine. Each CDR3 is given with its conserved first and last residue. A D gene is named only where the DNA matches it firmly. Part of the rows lack a size; the others show once, few, many or a class for expanded clones.

v_call	d_call	clone_size	cdr3_length	j_call	cdr3_aa	cdr3_nt
TRBV12-3/TRBV12-4	NA	NA	17	TRBJ1-5	CASSLRETGNSNQPQHF	TGTGCCAGCAGTTTAAGGGAAACAGGCAATAGCAATCAGCCCCAGCATTTT
TRBV6-5	NA	NA	13	TRBJ2-7	CASALEGMLEQYF	TGTGCCAGCGCACTCGAGGGCATGCTCGAGCAGTACTTC
TRBV12-5	TRBD2	NA	13	TRBJ2-7	CASGTSDSYEQYF	TGTGCTTCTGGGACTAGCGATTCCTACGAGCAGTACTTC
TRBV20-1	TRBD2	NA	19	TRBJ2-3	CSARERAPGLAGGIGTQYF	TGCAGTGCTAGAGAAAGGGCCCCGGGACTAGCGGGAGGAATTGGGACGCAGTATTTT
TRBV11-2	TRBD2	NA	18	TRBJ2-5	CASSSLAASGSRRKTQYF	TGTGCCAGCAGCTCATTAGCGGCTAGCGGGAGTCGACGGAAGACCCAGTACTTC
TRBV10-3	NA	few	14	TRBJ2-3	CAISAASREDTQYF	TGTGCCATCAGTGCGGCTAGCCGGGAGGATACGCAGTATTTT
TRBV20-1	NA	many	11	TRBJ2-3	CSAGRGDTQYF	TGCAGTGCTGGAAGGGGAGATACGCAGTATTTT
TRBV29-1	NA	few	12	TRBJ2-5	CSARDNKETQYF	TGCAGCGCCCGGGACAATAAAGAGACCCAGTACTTC
TRBV7-2	NA	few	15	TRBJ2-2	CASSLALGMGGELFF	NA
TRBV12-3/TRBV12-4	TRBD2	few	17	TRBJ2-1	CASSPWGSGRAYNEQFF	TGTGCCAGCAGTCCCTGGGGTAGCGGGAGGGCCTACAATGAGCAGTTCTTC
TRBV6-6	NA	many	12	TRBJ2-7	CASSYKFGEQYF	TGTGCCAGCAGTTACAAGTTCGGCGAGCAGTACTTC
TRBV20-1	NA	few	11	TRBJ2-5	CSARQTQAQYF	TGCAGTGCTAGACAAACCCAGGCCCAGTACTTT
TRBV6-5	NA	many	15	TRBJ1-1	CASSYMGAVNTEAFF	TGTGCCAGCAGTTACATGGGGGCGGTGAACACTGAAGCTTTCTTT
TRBV29-1	TRBD1	few	13	TRBJ2-5	CSVSGTAKETQYF	TGCAGCGTCTCCGGGACAGCGAAAGAGACCCAGTACTTC
TRBV7-2	NA	many	16	TRBJ2-1	CASSPGGTGIYNEQFF	TGTGCCAGCAGCCCGGGGGGGACAGGGATTTACAATGAGCAGTTCTTC
TRBV5-6	TRBD1	few	14	TRBJ2-5	CASSPTGGAETQYF	TGTGCCAGCAGCCCTACAGGGGGCGCAGAGACCCAGTACTTC
TRBV11-3	TRBD2	NA	18	TRBJ2-3	CASSQPLGLAGGTDTQYF	TGTGCCAGCAGCCAACCCCTGGGACTAGCGGGAGGCACAGATACGCAGTATTTT
TRBV20-1	TRBD2	many	14	TRBJ2-1	CSAPLAGAGNEQFF	TGCAGTGCTCCACTAGCGGGAGCTGGCAATGAGCAGTTCTTC
TRBV6-2/TRBV6-3	NA	few	16	TRBJ2-1	CASSYSMGRGPNEQFF	TGTGCCAGCAGTTACTCGATGGGGCGGGGCCCCAATGAGCAGTTCTTC
TRBV7-7	TRBD2	NA	15	TRBJ2-1	CASSMGLAGGNEQFF	TGTGCTAGCAGCATGGGACTAGCGGGGGGCAATGAGCAGTTCTTC
TRBV5-1	NA	few	16	TRBJ2-7	CASSLGLSDSGGLSYF	TGCGCCAGCAGCTTGGGGCTTTCGGACAGCGGAGGTCTTTCTTACTTC
TRBV7-9	NA	NA	13	TRBJ2-7	CASRAQAAYEQYF	TGTGCCAGCAGAGCACAGGCGGCCTACGAGCAGTACTTC
TRBV7-2	TRBD2	few	15	TRBJ2-5	CASSHRGRAWETQYF	TGTGCCAGCAGCCACCGCGGGAGGGCCTGGGAGACCCAGTACTTC
TRBV11-3	TRBD2	NA	16	TRBJ2-7	CASSLEELAGEYEQYF	TGTGCCAGCAGCTTAGAAGAACTAGCGGGAGAGTACGAGCAGTACTTC
TRBV15	NA	few	14	TRBJ2-5	CATSRVEYQETQYF	TGTGCCACCAGCAGAGTGGAGTACCAAGAGACCCAGTACTTC
TRBV3-1	NA	NA	14	TRBJ2-7	CASQGRQSAYEQYF	TGTGCCAGCCAAGGTAGGCAGTCAGCCTACGAGCAGTACTTC
TRBV18	NA	few	16	TRBJ2-1	CASSPGARGSYNEQFF	TGTGCCAGCTCACCCGGAGCTAGGGGGTCCTACAATGAGCAGTTCTTC
TRBV10-3	TRBD1	NA	15	TRBJ1-6	CAAAPTGVENSPLHF	TGTGCCGCCGCCCCTACAGGGGTAGAAAATTCACCCCTCCACTTT
TRBV25-1	NA	NA	17	TRBJ2-7	CATSGTSPLDGWREQYF	TGTGCCACCTCCGGGACATCGCCTCTCGATGGGTGGCGGGAGCAGTACTTC
TRBV20-1	NA	NA	15	TRBJ2-1	CSAAPDTSSYNEQFF	TGCAGTGCCGCTCCTGACACGAGCTCCTACAATGAGCAGTTCTTC
TRBV20-1	NA	few	15	TRBJ2-7	CSARKTGPWGWEQYF	TGCAGTGCGAGAAAAACAGGACCCTGGGGCTGGGAGCAGTACTTC
TRBV4-3	NA	NA	14	TRBJ2-5	CASSQELREETQYF	TGCGCCAGCAGCCAAGAGCTGCGGGAAGAGACCCAGTACTTC
TRBV9	TRBD2	few	15	TRBJ2-1	CASSVASGSKDEQFF	TGTGCCAGCAGCGTGGCTAGCGGGAGTAAGGATGAGCAGTTCTTC
TRBV20-1	NA	NA	13	TRBJ1-1	CSAMRGDRTEAFF	TGCAGTGCCATGCGAGGGGACCGGACAGAAGCTTTCTTT
TRBV24-1	TRBD2	few	16	TRBJ2-1	CATSGMTSGAYNEQFF	TGTGCCACCAGTGGGATGACTAGCGGGGCTTACAATGAGCAGTTCTTC
TRBV20-1	TRBD1	few	17	TRBJ2-2	CSATAGDRGLLTGELFF	TGCAGTGCTACCGCCGGAGACAGGGGACTTTTAACCGGGGAGCTGTTTTTT
TRBV5-1	TRBD2	NA	16	TRBJ2-1	CASSLAGGIEFNEQFF	TGCGCCAGCAGTCTAGCGGGAGGGATCGAATTTAATGAGCAGTTCTTC
TRBV10-3	TRBD2	NA	15	TRBJ2-1	CAISPPASGINEQFF	TGTGCCATCAGTCCCCCGGCTAGCGGGATAAATGAGCAGTTCTTC
TRBV11-1	TRBD2	once	20	TRBJ2-1	CASSFGLAGVLHRSYNEQFF	TGTGCCAGCAGCTTTGGGCTAGCGGGAGTCCTGCACCGCTCCTACAATGAGCAGTTCTTC
TRBV6-4	TRBD1	NA	16	TRBJ1-5	CASSDRGQGQNQPQRF	TGTGCCAGCAGTGACAGAGGACAGGGCCAAAATCAGCCCCAGCGTTTT
TRBV7-2	NA	few	16	TRBJ1-6	CASSPSARAGNSPLHF	TGTGCCAGCAGCCCTAGCGCCAGGGCGGGGAATTCACCCCTCCACTTT
TRBV20-1	TRBD2	NA	16	TRBJ2-2	CCARDVLAGGPGELFF	TGCTGTGCTAGAGATGTGCTAGCGGGAGGCCCCGGGGAGCTGTTTTTT
TRBV7-2	TRBD1	NA	15	TRBJ2-7	CASRVLGTGSYEQYF	TGTGCCAGCAGGGTCCTTGGGACAGGCTCCTACGAGCAGTACTTC
TRBV3-1	TRBD2	NA	14	TRBJ2-3	CASSREGRRDTQYF	TGTGCCAGCAGCCGGGAGGGCCGAAGAGATACGCAGTATTTT
TRBV20-1	NA	NA	13	TRBJ2-3	CSASKPSTDTQYF	TGCAGTGCTAGTAAGCCTAGCACAGATACGCAGTATTTT
TRBV9	NA	few	12	TRBJ2-7	CASSGGGFEQYF	TGTGCCAGCAGCGGAGGGGGGTTCGAGCAGTACTTC
TRBV7-8	NA	NA	13	TRBJ2-5	CASSLNRQETQYF	TGTGCCAGCAGCTTAAACCGACAAGAGACCCAGTACTTC
TRBV7-6	TRBD2	NA	15	TRBJ2-5	CASGPKLASLQTQYF	TGTGCCAGCGGTCCGAAACTAGCGTCCTTACAGACCCAGTACTTC
TRBV5-1	NA	NA	15	TRBJ2-7	CASSLAGHRNGEQYF	TGCGCCAGCAGCTTGGCGGGACACCGCAATGGCGAGCAGTACTTC
TRBV11-2	TRBD2	many	15	TRBJ2-1	CASSRLAGAINEQFF	TGTGCCAGCAGCCGACTAGCGGGAGCAATCAATGAGCAGTTCTTC
TRBV7-8	NA	few	17	TRBJ2-3	CASSLQVAVGSTDTQYF	TGTGCCAGCAGCCTACAGGTCGCCGTGGGAAGCACAGATACGCAGTATTTT